This T cell receptor (beta chain) appears in the sequencing data of a study of blood T cells in healthy people across ages. Study-wide context: Capturing about one barcoded beta molecule per two T cells was achieved by template switching.

The authors ran a second PCR of about 6 to 11 cycles using a sample-barcoded 5' primer and a J-beta primer mix. Via MiXCR, TCRdb re-called the 5' RACE reads, giving one row per CDR3 protein. The sample yields approximately 850,000 distinct CDR3 sequences, roughly 50% seen once. CDR3 size: 13 residues. The ends were cut back, 4 bases at V and 5 bases at J, with 15 bases in the middle. Germline values: CDR1 DFQATT, CDR2 SNEGSKA (reference sequence). The receptor was isolated from a man aged 25-40 years in good health. The sequenced material came from blood. This sequence joins TRBV20-1 and TRBJ2-7; D possibly uses TRBD1 or TRBD2 (6 bases each). The CDR3 DNA is TGCAGTGCTAAAAGGGAAAGGGGGGACGAGCAGTACTTC. This gives the protein CSAKRERGDEQYF.